This TCR beta chain is from a study of control samples from healthy donors and cancer patients. This CDR3 comprises 16 residues. Losses at the gene ends were 0 bases for V and 6 bases for J; bases not matched to a gene: 10. Germline CDR1 reads SGHRS; CDR2 reads YFSETQ. Sequenced by immunoSEQ multiplex PCR; TCRdb stores in-frame clones only, minus some. Of 150,000 to 200,000 clones listed, 80% to 90% are singletons. Sequencing was done on a sample of blood. The receptor was derived from a young man in good health. The chain carries TRBV5-1 and TRBJ2-3; 7 bases fit TRBD1. The CDR3 is CASSLAGQGEFDTQYF. The DNA for the CDR3 is TGCGCCAGCAGCTTGGCGGGCCAGGGGGAGTTCGATACGCAGTATTTT.